This T cell receptor beta chain appears in the sequencing data of a study of blood T cell repertoires in COVID-19. Study details: Specimens from acute and convalescent COVID-19 originated in the United States, Italy and Spain. PBMCs, B-cell-depleted T cells, or T cells provided the cDNA or gDNA that made up the material.

Per the original data handling: It was from reference gene primer amplification that nucleated cell counts were estimated. Clones were sequenced by immunoSEQ multiplex PCR, and TCRdb holds only the in-frame ones, with some missing. The DNA was the basis for D and trimming; V, J and clone size are from that table. The sample includes 300,000 or so clones, about nine tenths of them seen just once. This CDR3 comprises 16 residues. With V trimmed by 8 bases and J by 4 bases, 12 bases remained unmatched. Germline values: CDR1 SGDLS, CDR2 YYNGEE. V usage is TRBV9 and J usage is TRBJ2-1, with TRBD1 identical over 10 bases. Material: PBMCs or T cells enriched from blood (not recorded which). The receptor was derived from a woman under 40 who had recovered from COVID-19. CDR3 sequence reads: CASRPGTGELYNEQFF. The CDR3, as DNA: TGTGCCAGTCGACCCGGGACAGGGGAACTATACAATGAGCAGTTCTTC. The full variable domain, with the rest looked up from reference TRBV9 and TRBJ2-1, is DSGVTQTPKHLITATGQRVTLRCSPRSGDLSVYWYQQSLDQGLQFLIQYYNGEERAKGNILERFSAQQFPDLHSELNLSSLELGDSALYFCASRPGTGELYNEQFFGPGTRLTVL.